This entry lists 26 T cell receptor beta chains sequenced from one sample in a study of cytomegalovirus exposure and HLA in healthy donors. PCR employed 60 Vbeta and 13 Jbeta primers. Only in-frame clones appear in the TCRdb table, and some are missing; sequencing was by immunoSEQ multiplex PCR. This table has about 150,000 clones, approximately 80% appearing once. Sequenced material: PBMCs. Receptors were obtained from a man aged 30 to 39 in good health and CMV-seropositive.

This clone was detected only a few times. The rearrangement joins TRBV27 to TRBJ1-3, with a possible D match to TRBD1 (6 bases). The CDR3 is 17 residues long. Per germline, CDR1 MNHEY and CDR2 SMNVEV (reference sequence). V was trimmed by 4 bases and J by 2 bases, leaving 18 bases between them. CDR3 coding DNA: TGTGCCAGCAGTTCGCGGGGGGGCAAAGGGACTGGAAACACCATATATTTT. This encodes CASSSRGGKGTGNTIYF.

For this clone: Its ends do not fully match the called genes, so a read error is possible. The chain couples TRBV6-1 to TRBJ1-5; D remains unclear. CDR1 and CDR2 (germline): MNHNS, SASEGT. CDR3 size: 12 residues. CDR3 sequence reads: CASKLLDQPQHF. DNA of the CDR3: TGTGCCAGCAAGCTACTTGATCAACCCCAGCATTTT.

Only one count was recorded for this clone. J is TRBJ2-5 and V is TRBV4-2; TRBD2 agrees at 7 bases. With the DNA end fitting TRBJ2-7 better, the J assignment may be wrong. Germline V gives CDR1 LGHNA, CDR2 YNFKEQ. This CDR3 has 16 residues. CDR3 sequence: CASSQDLERDWYEQYF. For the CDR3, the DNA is TGTGCCAGCAGCCAAGATCTCGAGCGGGATTGGTACGAGCAGTACTTC.

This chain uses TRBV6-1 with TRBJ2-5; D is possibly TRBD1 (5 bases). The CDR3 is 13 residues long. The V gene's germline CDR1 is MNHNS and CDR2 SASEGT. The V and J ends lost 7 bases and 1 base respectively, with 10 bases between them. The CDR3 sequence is CASKRQFQETQYF. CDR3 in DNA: TGTGCCAGCAAGCGACAGTTCCAAGAGACCCAGTACTTC.

The CDR3 protein is CASRQGARNTEAFF. The CDR3 DNA sequence: TGCGCCAGCAGACAGGGGGCCAGGAACACTGAAGCTTTCTTT. The chain carries TRBV10-2 and TRBJ1-1; 9 bases are shared with TRBD1. The CDR3 length is 14 residues. The V segment lost 6 bases and the J segment 1 base; nucleotides outside the gene matches: 3. The germline V gene has CDR1 WSHSY and CDR2 SAAADI.

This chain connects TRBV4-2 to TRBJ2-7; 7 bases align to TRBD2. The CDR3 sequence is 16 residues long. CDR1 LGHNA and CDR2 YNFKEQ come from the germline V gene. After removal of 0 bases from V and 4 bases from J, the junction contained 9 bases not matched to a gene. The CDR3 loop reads CASSQDLERDWYEQYF. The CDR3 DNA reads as TGTGCCAGCAGCCAAGATCTCGAGCGGGATTGGTACGAGCAGTACTTC.

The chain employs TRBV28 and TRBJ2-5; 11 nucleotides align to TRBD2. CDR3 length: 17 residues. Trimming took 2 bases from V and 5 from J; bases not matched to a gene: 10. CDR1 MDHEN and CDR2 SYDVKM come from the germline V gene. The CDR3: CASSLGLAGGGGETQYF. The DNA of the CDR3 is TGTGCCAGCAGTTTAGGCCTAGCGGGAGGTGGTGGGGAGACCCAGTACTTC.

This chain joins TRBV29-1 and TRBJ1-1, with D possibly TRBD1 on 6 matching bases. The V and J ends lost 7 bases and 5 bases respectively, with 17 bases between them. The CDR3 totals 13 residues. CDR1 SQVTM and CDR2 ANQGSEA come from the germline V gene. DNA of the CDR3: TGCAGCGCCGTGCGGGGGGCTGGGACTGAAGCTTTCTTT. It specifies CSAVRGAGTEAFF.

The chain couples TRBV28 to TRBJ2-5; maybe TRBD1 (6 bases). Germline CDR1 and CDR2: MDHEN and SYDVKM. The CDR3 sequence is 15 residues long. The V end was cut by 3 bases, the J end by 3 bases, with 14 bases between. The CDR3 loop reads CASSFPGWTEETQYF. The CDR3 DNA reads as TGTGCCAGCAGTTTCCCTGGTTGGACAGAAGAGACCCAGTACTTC.

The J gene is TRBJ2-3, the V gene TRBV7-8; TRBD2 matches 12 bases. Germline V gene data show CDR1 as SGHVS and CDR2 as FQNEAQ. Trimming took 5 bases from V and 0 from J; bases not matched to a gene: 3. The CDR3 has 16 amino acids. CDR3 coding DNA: TGTGCCAGCAGCCTCGGGACTAGCGGGAGCACAGATACGCAGTATTTT. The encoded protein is CASSLGTSGSTDTQYF. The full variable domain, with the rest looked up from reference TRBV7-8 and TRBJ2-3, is GAGVSQSPRYKVAKRGQDVALRCDPISGHVSLFWYQQALGQGPEFLTYFQNEAQLDKSGLPSDRFFAERPEGSVSTLKIQRTQQEDSAVYLCASSLGTSGSTDTQYFGPGTRLTVL.

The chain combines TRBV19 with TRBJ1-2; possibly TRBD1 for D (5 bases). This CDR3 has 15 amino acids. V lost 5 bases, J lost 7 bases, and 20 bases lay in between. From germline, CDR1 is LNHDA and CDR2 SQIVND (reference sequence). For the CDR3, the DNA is TGTGCCAGTAGTGTCTCAGGGTTACGCGCATCTGGCTACACCTTC. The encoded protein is CASSVSGLRASGYTF. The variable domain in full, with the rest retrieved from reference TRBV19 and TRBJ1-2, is DGGITQSPKYLFRKEGQNVTLSCEQNLNHDAMYWYRQDPGQGLRLIYYSQIVNDFQKGDIAEGYSVSREKKESFPLTVTSAQKNPTAFYLCASSVSGLRASGYTFGSGTRLTVV.

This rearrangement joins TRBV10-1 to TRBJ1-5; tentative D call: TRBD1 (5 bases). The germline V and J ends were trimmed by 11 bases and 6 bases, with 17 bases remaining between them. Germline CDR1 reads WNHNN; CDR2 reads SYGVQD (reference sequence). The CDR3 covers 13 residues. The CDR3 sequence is CASSAGLGQPQHF. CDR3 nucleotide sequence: TGCGCCTCGTCCGCGGGGCTAGGTCAGCCCCAGCATTTT.

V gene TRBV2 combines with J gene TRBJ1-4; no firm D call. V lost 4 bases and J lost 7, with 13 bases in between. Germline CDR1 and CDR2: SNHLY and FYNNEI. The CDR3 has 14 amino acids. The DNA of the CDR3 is TGTGCCAGCAGTGGAGTCCGGTCTTCTGAAAAACTGTTTTTT. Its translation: CASSGVRSSEKLFF.

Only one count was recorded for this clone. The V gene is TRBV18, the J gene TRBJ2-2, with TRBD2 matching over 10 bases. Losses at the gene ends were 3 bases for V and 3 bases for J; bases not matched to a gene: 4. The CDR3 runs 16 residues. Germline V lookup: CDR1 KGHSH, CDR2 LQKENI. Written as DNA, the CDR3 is TGTGCCAGCTCACCGTTAGCGGGAGGAGACACCGGGGAGCTGTTTTTT. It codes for CASSPLAGGDTGELFF.

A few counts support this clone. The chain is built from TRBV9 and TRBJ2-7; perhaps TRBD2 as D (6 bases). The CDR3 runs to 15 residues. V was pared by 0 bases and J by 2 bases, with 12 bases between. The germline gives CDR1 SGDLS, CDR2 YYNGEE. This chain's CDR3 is CASSVATGDPYEQYF. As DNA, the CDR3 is TGTGCCAGCAGCGTAGCTACGGGAGACCCCTACGAGCAGTACTTC.

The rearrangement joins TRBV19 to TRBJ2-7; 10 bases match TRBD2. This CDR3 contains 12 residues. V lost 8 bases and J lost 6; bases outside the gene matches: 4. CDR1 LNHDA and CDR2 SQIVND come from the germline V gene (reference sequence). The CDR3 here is CASSQREGEQYF. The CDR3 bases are TGTGCCAGTTCCCAGCGGGAGGGCGAGCAGTACTTC.

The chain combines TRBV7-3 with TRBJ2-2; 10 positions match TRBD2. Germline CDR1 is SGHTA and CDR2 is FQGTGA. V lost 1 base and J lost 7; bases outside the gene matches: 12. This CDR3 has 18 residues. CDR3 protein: CASSLNGLAVGAVGELFF. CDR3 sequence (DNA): TGTGCCAGCAGCTTAAATGGACTAGCGGTCGGAGCCGTCGGGGAGCTGTTTTTT. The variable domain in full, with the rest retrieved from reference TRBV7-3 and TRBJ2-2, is GAGVSQTPSNKVTEKGKYVELRCDPISGHTALYWYRQSLGQGPEFLIYFQGTGAADDSGLPNDRFFAVRPEGSVSTLKIQRTERGDSAVYLCASSLNGLAVGAVGELFFGEGSRLTVL.

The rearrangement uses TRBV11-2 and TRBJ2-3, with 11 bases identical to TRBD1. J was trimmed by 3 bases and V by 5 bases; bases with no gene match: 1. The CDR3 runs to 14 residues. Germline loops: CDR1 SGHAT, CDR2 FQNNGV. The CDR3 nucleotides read TGTGCCAGCAGCGGGACAGGGGGAACAGATACGCAGTATTTT. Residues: CASSGTGGTDTQYF.

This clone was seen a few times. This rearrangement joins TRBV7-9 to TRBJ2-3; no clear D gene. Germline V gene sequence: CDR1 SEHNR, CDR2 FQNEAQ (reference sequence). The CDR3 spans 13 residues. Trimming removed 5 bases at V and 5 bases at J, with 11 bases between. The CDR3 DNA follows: TGTGCCAGCAGCCCCTTGAGTATAGATACGCAGTATTTT. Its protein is CASSPLSIDTQYF.

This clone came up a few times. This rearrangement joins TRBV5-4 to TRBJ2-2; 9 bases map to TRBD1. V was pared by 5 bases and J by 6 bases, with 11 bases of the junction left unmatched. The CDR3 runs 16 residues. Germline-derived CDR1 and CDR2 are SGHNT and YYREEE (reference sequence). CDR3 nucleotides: TGTGCCAGCAGTCCCATCTGGGGACAGGGCTCCGGGGAGCTGTTTTTT. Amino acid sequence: CASSPIWGQGSGELFF.

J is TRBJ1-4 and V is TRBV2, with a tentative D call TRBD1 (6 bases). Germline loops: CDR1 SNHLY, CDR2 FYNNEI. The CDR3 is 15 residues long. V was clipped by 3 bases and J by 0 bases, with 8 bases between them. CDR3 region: CASSEDSATNEKLFF. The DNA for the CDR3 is TGTGCCAGCAGTGAGGACAGTGCAACTAATGAAAAACTGTTTTTT. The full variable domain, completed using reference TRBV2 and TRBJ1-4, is EPEVTQTPSHQVTQMGQEVILRCVPISNHLYFYWYRQILGQKVEFLVSFYNNEISEKSEIFDDQFSVERPDGSNFTLKIRSTKLEDSAMYFCASSEDSATNEKLFFGSGTQLSVL.

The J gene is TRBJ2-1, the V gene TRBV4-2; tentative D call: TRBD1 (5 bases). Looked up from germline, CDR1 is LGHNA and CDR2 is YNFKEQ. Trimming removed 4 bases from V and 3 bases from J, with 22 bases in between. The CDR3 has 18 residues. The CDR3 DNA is TGTGCCAGCAGCCTTGGGGCGTTAGGTGGCACTTACTACAATGAGCAGTTCTTC. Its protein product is CASSLGALGGTYYNEQFF.

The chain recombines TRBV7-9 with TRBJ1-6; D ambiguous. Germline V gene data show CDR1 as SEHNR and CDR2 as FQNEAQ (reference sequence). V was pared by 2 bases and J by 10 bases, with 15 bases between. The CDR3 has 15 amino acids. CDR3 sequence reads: CASSLPQIGSSPLHF. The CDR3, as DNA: TGTGCCAGCAGCTTACCCCAAATCGGGAGCTCACCCCTCCACTTT.

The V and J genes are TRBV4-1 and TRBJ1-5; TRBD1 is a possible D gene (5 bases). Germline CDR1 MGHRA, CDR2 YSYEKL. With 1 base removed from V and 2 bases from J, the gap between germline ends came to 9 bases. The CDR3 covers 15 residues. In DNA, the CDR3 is TGCGCCAGCAGCCAAGTCTCACAGGGCAATCAGCCCCAGCATTTT. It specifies CASSQVSQGNQPQHF.

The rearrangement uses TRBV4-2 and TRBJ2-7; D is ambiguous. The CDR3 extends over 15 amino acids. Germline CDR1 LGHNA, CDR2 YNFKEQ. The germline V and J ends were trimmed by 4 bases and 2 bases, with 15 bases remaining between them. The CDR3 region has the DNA TGTGCCAGCAGCCCGAAAGGAGTAGATACCTACGAGCAGTACTTC. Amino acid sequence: CASSPKGVDTYEQYF.

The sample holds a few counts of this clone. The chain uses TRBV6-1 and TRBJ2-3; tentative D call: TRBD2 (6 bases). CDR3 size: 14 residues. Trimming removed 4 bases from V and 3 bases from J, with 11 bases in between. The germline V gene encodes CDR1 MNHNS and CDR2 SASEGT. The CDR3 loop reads CASSVTGLTDTQYF. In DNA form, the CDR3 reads TGTGCCAGCAGTGTCACGGGACTTACAGATACGCAGTATTTT.